A single sample gave rise to the 21 T cell receptor beta chains below, sequenced in a study of OX40 agonist ivuxolimab in advanced cancers. The assay was immunoSEQ multiplex PCR, and TCRdb's table has in-frame clones only and misses some. The data contain 90,000 to 120,000 clones, less than 95% of them singletons. Sequencing was performed on CD4+ or CD8+ T cells sorted from blood, taken in a trial of the OX40 agonist ivuxolimab. These receptors came from an adult with an advanced solid tumor such as melanoma, head and neck, liver or kidney cancer.

The chain uses TRBV25-1 and TRBJ2-3, with 8 bases identical to TRBD2. The CDR3 loop spans 15 amino acids. After removal of 1 base from V and 7 bases from J, the junction contained 7 bases not matched to a gene. Germline values: CDR1 MGHDK, CDR2 SYGVNS. The CDR3 nucleotides are TGTGCCAGCAGTGAATCGGGAGGGAGGGCCAATACGCAGTATTTT. Translation: CASSESGGRANTQYF.

The chain carries TRBV19 and TRBJ1-1; weak D call: TRBD1 (5 bases). Trimming cost V 7 bases and J 3 bases, with 15 bases left between them. In germline, CDR1 is LNHDA, CDR2 SQIVND (reference sequence). CDR3 length equals 14 residues. The CDR3 spells CASISPGRYTEAFF. The CDR3 nucleotides are TGTGCCAGTATCAGCCCAGGGAGATACACTGAAGCTTTCTTT.

The chain couples TRBV6-5 to TRBJ1-5; the D gene is possibly TRBD1 (6 bases). V was pared by 6 bases and J by 1 base, with 10 bases between. Germline assignment: CDR1 MNHEY and CDR2 SVGAGI. This CDR3 has 14 residues. CDR3 loop: CASRRDRSNQPQHF. In nucleotides, the CDR3 is TGTGCCAGCAGAAGAGACAGGAGCAATCAGCCCCAGCATTTT.

The chain recombines TRBV2 with TRBJ2-3, with TRBD2 as a possible D gene (5 bases). The CDR3 extends over 11 amino acids. Trimming cost V 5 bases and J 6 bases, with 6 bases left between them. Looked up from germline, CDR1 is SNHLY and CDR2 is FYNNEI. The CDR3 loop is CASSREDTQYF. CDR3 DNA: TGTGCCAGCAGTAGGGAGGATACGCAGTATTTT.

The chain joins TRBV18 to TRBJ2-3, with TRBD1 identical over 9 bases. The V segment lost 4 bases and the J segment 4 bases; nucleotides outside the gene matches: 6. Per the germline V gene, CDR1 is KGHSH and CDR2 is LQKENI. The CDR3 consists of 15 residues. The CDR3 DNA is TGTGCCAGCTCACGCCCCGGGACAGGGCCAGATACGCAGTATTTT. It specifies CASSRPGTGPDTQYF.

V and J are TRBV27 and TRBJ1-1; 7 bases line up with TRBD1. The CDR3 length is 16 residues. The germline V gene has CDR1 MNHEY and CDR2 SMNVEV (reference sequence). The V segment lost 2 bases and the J segment 3 bases; nucleotides outside the gene matches: 9. In DNA, the CDR3 is TGTGCCAGCAGTTTAATAGGGACAGTATCGGACACTGAAGCTTTCTTT. Translating it yields CASSLIGTVSDTEAFF.

The chain employs TRBV11-3 and TRBJ2-7; possibly TRBD1 for D (5 bases). The CDR3 loop spans 14 amino acids. The V end lost 6 bases, the J end lost 1 base, and 13 bases lay between the germline ends. CDR1 SGHNT and CDR2 YENEEA come from the germline V gene. DNA of the CDR3: TGTGCCAGCAGTCCCGACAGTTTTTCCTACGAGCAGTACTTC. Its protein is CASSPDSFSYEQYF.

V gene TRBV27 combines with J gene TRBJ1-6; 7 nucleotides agree with TRBD1. The V gene end was trimmed by 3 bases and the J gene end by 2 bases; junction bases not matched to a gene: 4. The length of the CDR3 is 16 residues. Germline V gene sequence: CDR1 MNHEY, CDR2 SMNVEV (reference sequence). The DNA of the CDR3 is TGTGCCAGCAGTTTTACAGGGGAGACCTATAATTCACCCCTCCACTTT. Translating gives CASSFTGETYNSPLHF.

This chain connects TRBV29-1 to TRBJ2-5; 7 bases agree with TRBD2. Trimming cost V 4 bases and J 5 bases; bases outside gene matches: 4. CDR1 and CDR2 from the germline V gene are SQVTM and ANQGSEA. This CDR3 is built from 12 residues. The CDR3 DNA follows: TGCAGCGTTGGGGGGGGTTGGGAGACCCAGTACTTC. Translating it yields CSVGGGWETQYF.

This sequence joins TRBV18 and TRBJ1-5; D is unclear. V dropped 8 bases and J dropped 2 bases, with 10 bases sitting between them. The CDR3 sequence is 13 residues long. Germline-derived CDR1 and CDR2 are KGHSH and LQKENI. CDR3 protein: CASASGRNQPQHF. CDR3 DNA sequence: TGTGCCAGCGCCTCCGGACGCAATCAGCCCCAGCATTTT. The entire variable domain, with the rest obtained from reference TRBV18 and TRBJ1-5, is as follows: NAGVMQNPRHLVRRRGQEARLRCSPMKGHSHVYWYRQLPEEGLKFMVYLQKENIIDESGMPKERFSAEFPKEGPSILRIQQVVRGDSAAYFCASASGRNQPQHFGDGTRLSIL.

As for this clone: One end of the junction fails to match germline, which may point to a read error. The chain joins TRBV7-8 to TRBJ1-5; maybe TRBD1 (5 bases). This CDR3 comprises 14 residues. Germline loops: CDR1 SGHVS, CDR2 FQNEAQ. The CDR3: CASSLDSSNQPQHF. The CDR3 region has the DNA TGTGCCAGCAGTTTAGACAGTTCTAATCAGCCCCAGCATTTT.

The genes are TRBV7-9 and TRBJ2-5; TRBD1 aligns across 9 bases. CDR3 length: 14 amino acids. The V gene's germline CDR1 is SEHNR and CDR2 FQNEAQ (reference sequence). The J segment lost 2 bases and the V segment lost 4 bases, leaving 2 bases of the junction unmatched. In DNA, the CDR3 is TGTGCCAGCAGCTCCGGACAGGGGCAAGAGACCCAGTACTTC. Protein product: CASSSGQGQETQYF.

V usage is TRBV7-2 and J usage is TRBJ2-1; 8 positions match TRBD2. Per the germline V gene, CDR1 is SGHTA and CDR2 is FQGNSA. This CDR3 contains 15 residues. V lost 7 bases and J lost 6; bases outside the gene matches: 11. Here the CDR3 DNA reads TGTGCCAGCAACGCCGGTAGCGGGATAGGCAATGAGCAGTTCTTC. Translated, it gives CASNAGSGIGNEQFF.

V usage is TRBV23-1 and J usage is TRBJ2-7; TRBD1 matches at 9 bases. TRBV23-1 is assigned to the ORF class and has an uncertain function. The ends lost 4 bases at V and 4 bases at J; junction bases unmatched: 8. The CDR3 is 15 residues long. CDR3 in amino acids: CASSLRDRVRYEQYF. The CDR3 DNA reads TGCGCCAGCAGTCTCCGGGACAGGGTTAGGTACGAGCAGTACTTC.

V and J are TRBV5-1 and TRBJ2-1; D is unclear. Germline assignment: CDR1 SGHRS and CDR2 YFSETQ. The V gene lost 0 bases and the J gene lost 2 bases, with 12 bases spanning the gap. CDR3 length: 16 amino acids. CDR3 residues: CASSLERMGTYNEQFF. CDR3 DNA: TGCGCCAGCAGCTTGGAGCGTATGGGGACCTACAATGAGCAGTTCTTC.

The J gene is TRBJ2-7, the V gene TRBV7-9; D call uncertain. Trimming removed 4 bases at V and 6 bases at J, with 19 bases between. This CDR3 is 15 amino acids long. In germline, CDR1 is SEHNR, CDR2 FQNEAQ (reference sequence). The CDR3 bases are TGTGCCAGCAGCTCCCTTGGAAACCCCAACGGCGAGCAGTACTTC. Protein: CASSSLGNPNGEQYF. Looking up the rest from reference TRBV7-9 and TRBJ2-7 gives the full variable domain: DTGVSQNPRHKITKRGQNVTFRCDPISEHNRLYWYRQTLGQGPEFLTYFQNEAQLEKSRLLSDRFSAERPKGSFSTLEIQRTEQGDSAMYLCASSSLGNPNGEQYFGPGTRLTVT.

This CDR3 is CASSRTSGSGSDEQYF. The CDR3 region has the DNA TGTGCCAGCAGCCGGACTAGCGGGAGTGGAAGCGACGAGCAGTACTTC. This sequence joins TRBV7-9 and TRBJ2-7, with 13 bases that match TRBD2. Per the germline V gene, CDR1 is SEHNR and CDR2 is FQNEAQ (reference sequence). With V trimmed by 5 bases and J by 5 bases, 9 bases remained unmatched. CDR3 length: 16 residues.

V usage is TRBV4-3 and J usage is TRBJ2-1; no clear D. Trimming left V 0 bases short and J 6 bases short, with 3 bases between. CDR1 LGHNA and CDR2 YSLEER come from the germline V gene. The CDR3 has 12 amino acids. The CDR3 here is CASSQDRNEQFF. For the CDR3, the DNA is TGCGCCAGCAGCCAAGACCGCAATGAGCAGTTCTTC.

This clone has only one observation. The chain joins TRBV11-2 to TRBJ1-2; D is possibly TRBD1 (5 bases). Trimming left V 5 bases short and J 0 bases short, with 16 bases between. This CDR3 is 16 amino acids long. Per germline, CDR1 SGHAT and CDR2 FQNNGV. CDR3 nucleotide sequence: TGTGCCAGCAGCCCTTCGGGGGTCACGACTAACTATGGCTACACCTTC. As protein: CASSPSGVTTNYGYTF. Variable domain in full (rest from reference TRBV11-2 and TRBJ1-2): EAGVAQSPRYKIIEKRQSVAFWCNPISGHATLYWYQQILGQGPKLLIQFQNNGVVDDSQLPKDRFSAERLKGVDSTLKIQPAKLEDSAVYLCASSPSGVTTNYGYTFGSGTRLTVV.

The chain employs TRBV5-1 and TRBJ1-3; no reliable D call. Trimming shortened V by 0 bases and J by 0 bases, and 7 bases separated the two germline ends. This CDR3 spans 15 amino acids. Germline CDR1 and CDR2: SGHRS and YFSETQ. CDR3 sequence: CASSLEGNSGNTIYF. CDR3 in DNA: TGCGCCAGCAGCTTGGAGGGTAACTCTGGAAACACCATATATTTT.

The genes are TRBV7-9 and TRBJ1-1; 7 nucleotides agree with TRBD1. CDR3 size: 14 residues. The germline V gene encodes CDR1 SEHNR and CDR2 FQNEAQ (reference sequence). V shed 6 bases, J shed 4 bases, and the junction held 8 bases outside the gene matches. CDR3 region: CASRQKGAGTEAFF. In DNA form, the CDR3 reads TGTGCCAGCAGACAAAAGGGGGCTGGCACTGAAGCTTTCTTT.